This T cell receptor (beta chain) was found in a study of shared clonotypes between healthy human individuals. The study, taken as a whole, reports: The study found lower generation probabilities in non-shared clonotypes than in those shared by all four donors.

The table came from immunoSEQ multiplex PCR; TCRdb's copy has only in-frame clones and leaves some out. The table lists about 820,000 clones, about 92% of them singletons. In the case of this clone: What it binds is not known.

In the naive CD8 group, cells lacked CD45RO and were positively selected for CCR7, so terminally differentiated effector memory CD45RA+ cells were left out. Looked up from germline, CDR1 is SEHNR and CDR2 is FQNEAQ (reference sequence). The length of the CDR3 is 16 residues. The J segment lost 1 base and the V segment lost 4 bases, leaving 6 bases of the junction unmatched. The genes are TRBV7-9 and TRBJ2-7; 11 nucleotides line up with TRBD2. The sequenced sample consisted of naive CD8+ T cells sorted from blood. This clonotype was sampled from a young man in good health. DNA of the CDR3: TGTGCCAGCAGCTATACTAGCGGGAGTAAGTCCTACGAGCAGTACTTC. Protein sequence: CASSYTSGSKSYEQYF.